This T cell receptor (beta chain) was sequenced during a study of cytomegalovirus exposure and HLA in healthy donors. Study information: A previous analysis identified 100 million to 120 million unique TCR beta sequences derived from around 180 million T cells.

This CDR3 comprises 17 residues. Germline V gives CDR1 SGHKS, CDR2 YYEKEE (reference sequence). Unmatched junction bases numbered 6, after V lost 1 base and J lost 0 bases. The PCR used 60 Vbeta and 13 Jbeta primers. Sequencing used immunoSEQ multiplex PCR; TCRdb keeps in-frame clones, though not all of them. Here the sample spans about 200,000 clones, roughly 78% being singletons. The V gene is TRBV5-5, the J gene TRBJ2-1, with 8 positions matching TRBD1. This TCR derives from a girl aged 5-17 years in good health and CMV-seropositive. Input material: PBMCs. CDR3 bases: TGTGCCAGCAGCTTGTCTCCCGGGACAGGCTCCTACAATGAGCAGTTCTTC. Translation: CASSLSPGTGSYNEQFF.